This TCR beta chain was profiled in a study of cytomegalovirus exposure and HLA in healthy donors (dated by TCRdb to the late 2010s). At the level of the whole study: An earlier analysis of approximately 640 of the donors reported 250 to 300 Gb of sequence data and some 120 million unique TCR beta sequences from about 179 million T cells. Approximately 310 gigabases of sequencing data and roughly 80 million unique TCR sequences made up an early release that covered several hundred HLA-typed donors. The genetic ancestry cluster associated with self-reported Caucasian donors included 65% to 90% of the roughly 400 genotyped donors. The study aimed to test whether cataloging public T cell receptors could reveal signatures of past pathogen exposure. The study profiled the T cell repertoires of hundreds of subjects by immunosequencing and related them to cytomegalovirus serostatus. Besides the first cohort of around 670 subjects, a separate validation cohort made up of 120 different subjects was used. The study combined high-throughput TCR immunosequencing, statistical association of individual TCRs with disease status, and machine learning to predict cytomegalovirus infection status. In a later analysis, previously published TCR beta repertoires from 666 donors were re-analyzed and high-resolution HLA genotyping was added so that TCR occurrence patterns could be studied. Rather than using new phenotypic data, the later analysis identified candidate immune exposures from TCR beta sequences and from how often those sequences occurred across donors. An earlier analysis of 587 of the donors used high-throughput TCR beta sequencing to judge whether each TCR beta V gene segment behaved as functional or pseudogenic. Donor age, sex, ethnicity and CMV serostatus were collected together with the repertoire data. In a later genetic analysis, genome-wide SNP genotypes for about 55% of the roughly 700 donors were used, and that subset was treated as a discovery cohort. All discovery cohort repertoires had been generated on a single sequencing platform. Both class I and class II loci were covered by HLA typing, at four-digit resolution. Typing coverage varied by locus: 629-630 donors for A, B, C, DRB1 and DQB1; approximately 520 for DQA1; approximately 570 for DPA1; roughly 470 for DPB1. Five DR-DQ haplotypes were treated as single units for association and clustering because of strong linkage in the cohort. Across around 400 genotyped donors of the cohort, an average of about 240,000 unique TCR beta nucleotide sequences per donor were sequenced, and around 19% of those sequences were non-productive. General conclusions and limits of the study: Because counts were too low, 15 to 20 rarely observed V segments, including chromosome 9 orphons, were left out of the earlier analysis of 587 of the donors. A further reported finding was that TCR beta sequences accurately predicted the HLA-A and HLA-B alleles for most subjects in the first cohort. Most CMV-associated TCR beta chains appeared to be HLA-restricted in a later analysis, and the HLA associations seemed to be driven largely by CMV exposure. Specific HLA alleles were associated with over 15,000 TCR beta sequences at a false discovery rate of 0.05 in a later analysis. The study gave a list of 150 to 200 TCR beta chains associated with cytomegalovirus. Cytomegalovirus status was reported to be diagnosed by the classifier with high specificity and sensitivity in both the original and validation cohorts. A later analysis reported that several top co-occurrence clusters appeared linked to parvovirus B19, influenza, CMV and Epstein-Barr virus. In an earlier analysis of 587 of the donors, most TCR beta V segments appeared in productive rearrangements about 90% or about 30% of the time, broadly matching IMGT annotations. In vitro tests confirmed that a few of the cytomegalovirus-associated TCR beta chains recognize cytomegalovirus antigens. Correlated functional status among segregating V segments might reflect linkage disequilibrium, but an unknown experimental factor could not be ruled out. Because the 87-base-pair reads could not distinguish some IMGT-functional V segments, including TRBV6-2 and TRBV6-3, those segments were excluded. Because HLA typing was missing for some donors at each locus, association tests included only the typed subset. A later analysis found that TCR association rates varied across HLA loci, with DRB1 alleles showing the most associated TCRs and HLA-C alleles the fewest. The authors suggested that the approach could potentially be generalized to other disease states and immunological phenotypes. Immune exposure information for the cohort was limited to CMV serostatus. Compared with equally common non-associated chains, HLA-associated TCR beta chains in a later analysis were more clonally expanded and had lower generation probabilities. A group of highly shared sequence variants was considered likely to be a technical artifact of the sequencing pipeline. Sequencing depth was assumed to be roughly uniform across donors in the presence/absence analyses, though that assumption may not hold. When HLA alleles, especially DR and DQ, strongly co-occurred, attributing TCR associations to individual alleles was difficult. Only TCR beta chains were sequenced in this cohort, and the absence of alpha or paired-chain data limited detectable features. While some public TCRs were present in many individuals, most TCR sequences turned up only very rarely across donors. An association between a missense DCLRE1C variant and V-gene and J-gene trimming of TCR beta chains was found in a later genetic analysis and replicated in an independent cohort. Compared with the approximately 710-donor mean, donors in an Asian-associated ancestry cluster had fewer N-insertions in productive TCRs, according to a later genetic analysis.

The cohort consisted of approximately 690 healthy bone marrow donors. Cohort members were all nominally healthy when sampled, although unrecorded immune exposures were likely present. The donor was CMV seronegative and belonged to the group of around 400 seronegative cohort members. Every donor gave a peripheral blood sample, and the peripheral blood mononuclear cells from that sample were used for TCR beta sequencing. Genomic DNA extraction from the blood cell samples was performed with the Qiagen DNeasy Blood Extraction Kit. The method was the immunoSEQ multiplex PCR assay. A mixture of 60 forward primers for TCR Vbeta segments and 13 reverse primers for TCR Jbeta segments was used in the multiplex PCR. The CDR3 region of rearranged TCR beta genes was amplified from genomic DNA by a multiplex PCR assay. On the Illumina HiSeq System, the amplified TCR beta libraries were sequenced as 87-base-pair reads. From the authors' description of their analysis: Across the 700 or so repertoires, a later analysis counted about 81 million unique TCR beta chains, 9.5 million to 13 million of which were shared by at least two donors. A nearest-neighbor algorithm error-corrected the raw reads and collapsed the reads into unique sequences, merging closely related sequences to remove PCR and sequencing errors. Alignment of CDR3 sequences to IMGT reference sequences was used to assign V, D and J gene segments. For a sequence to be retained, a match of at least six nucleotides to both a V gene segment and a J gene segment was required. Rearrangements were called productive when the CDR3 lacked stop codons and stayed in frame with V and J; all others were non-productive. CDR3 was defined by IMGT convention, running from the second conserved V-encoded cysteine to the conserved J-encoded phenylalanine. The earlier analysis of 450 to 750 of the donors excluded any sequence lacking an unambiguous match to a single V gene segment. An earlier analysis of 587 of the donors classified V segments as functional when productive rearrangements were above 56.7% and as segregating when the standard deviation between donors was above 5%. To diagnose cytomegalovirus status from the catalog of TCR beta chain sequences, a statistical classification framework was built. In a later analysis, V and J genes were assigned by comparing TCR nucleotide sequences against IMGT/GENE-DB human TR gene sequences. Using the TCRdist pipeline, a later analysis assigned CDR3 sequences along with most-parsimonious VDJ recombination scenarios. In a later analysis, each TCR beta chain was defined by its CDR3 amino acid sequence together with its V-gene family, and reads without a unique V-gene family were excluded. In a later analysis, fewer than 650 highly shared, low-generation-probability nucleotide sequences were removed to address suspected cross-contamination and a sequencing artifact. In a later analysis, a clonal expansion index was calculated for each public chain from normalized within-repertoire ranks of inferred template counts. In a later analysis, generation probabilities were computed using a VDJ recombination model fitted to out-of-frame rearrangements, and the results were checked against IGoR. In a later analysis, TCR-TCR, TCR-HLA and TCR-CMV co-occurrence was scored with hypergeometric tests, and a repertoire-size bias correction was applied to TCR pairs. False discovery rates were estimated in a later analysis by permuting HLA or CMV assignments 20 times. A later analysis grouped co-occurring TCRs with DBSCAN, adding TCRdist sequence similarity when clustering within HLA-allele-positive subsets. Repertoires with fewer than 30,000 or more than 120,000 public chains were left out of co-occurrence clustering, as were about 5 repertoires with anomalous nucleotide sharing. TCRdb limited this immuneACCESS table to in-frame rearrangements with V and J called. A share of clones is missing; checked studies link under half to unresolved V genes, and the rest is unexplained. That table is the source of V, J and clone size, and D and trimming were worked out from the DNA. The sample table holds around 300,000 clones, of which around 65% were seen once. The ten top clones hold roughly 2.4% of the sample.

The CDR3 contains 15 residues, cysteine and phenylalanine counted. The sequence is cut down to CDR3 DNA, 45 bases in frame from base 1. For CDR1 and CDR2, the germline V gene lists MDHEN and SYDVKM. Concerning this clone: Its antigen has not been determined. No base-level quality is on record; no much larger clone is a single base apart.

Here the chain combines TRBV28 and TRBJ2-5, with TRBD2 matching 7 junction bases. The J call could be wrong; TRBJ2-7 is a better fit for the DNA end. This TCR was recovered from a female donor in good health and CMV-seronegative. Sequencing was carried out using PBMCs. The CDR3 amino acid sequence is: CASSLPGGISYEQYF. The nucleotide sequence is TGTGCCAGCAGCCTCCCGGGGGGAATTTCCTACGAGCAGTACTTC.